This T cell receptor beta chain comes out of a study of monozygotic twins with inflammatory bowel disease. Germline CDR1 DFQATT, CDR2 SNEGSKA (reference sequence). The CDR3 runs 15 residues. Researchers collected around 2.5 ml of blood per donor. It was 3,000 to 3,500 ng of total RNA that each TCR library used. Incorporation of UMIs carrying a 6-nucleotide sample barcode was performed by template switching. TCRdb reworked the 5' RACE reads into one entry per CDR3 protein, no DNA. The sample shows 350,000 to 500,000 distinct CDR3 sequences, and more than 2% sits with its ten largest clones. This TCR derives from a human donor with ulcerative colitis or Crohn's disease, or a healthy co-twin of an affected twin (not recorded which). This chain links TRBV20-1 with TRBJ1-1; TCRdb returns TRBD1, unconfirmable since there is no DNA. The material sequenced was blood. The CDR3 here is CSARAVRQVNTEAFF.